These 28 T cell receptor beta chains came from one sample sequenced in a study of CD8 T cells in ankylosing spondylitis. Study-level findings and limits: Seemingly characteristic of ankylosing spondylitis blood was a TCR beta motif consisting of roughly 8 highly homologous variants.

TCRdb called the 5' RACE reads again in MiXCR, with one record for every CDR3 protein. Here the sample spans under 950,000 distinct CDR3 sequences, around 20% being singletons. Their antigen targets remain unknown. The sequenced sample was blood, either unsorted or a sorted T cell fraction (not recorded which). These receptor sequences come from a male donor with ankylosing spondylitis.

This clonotype was seen a few times. CDR3 bases: TGTGCCAGCAGTGAGGAACCATTCTTCGATGAGCAGTTCTTC. Its translation is CASSEEPFFDEQFF. This chain connects TRBV2 to TRBJ2-1, with D hard to call. CDR1 and CDR2 (germline): SNHLY, FYNNEI. V shed 3 bases and J shed 8 bases, with 14 bases lying between them. CDR3 length: 14 residues. The variable domain in full, completed from reference TRBV2 and TRBJ2-1, reads EPEVTQTPSHQVTQMGQEVILRCVPISNHLYFYWYRQILGQKVEFLVSFYNNEISEKSEIFDDQFSVERPDGSNFTLKIRSTKLEDSAMYFCASSEEPFFDEQFFGPGTRLTVL.

In its sample, this clonotype was seen a few times. This chain uses TRBV10-3 with TRBJ2-5, with 10 bases matching TRBD1. Trimming took 9 bases from V and 5 from J; bases not matched to a gene: 6. The CDR3 sequence is 13 residues long. CDR1 and CDR2 from the germline V gene are ENHRY and SYGVKD. For the CDR3, the DNA is TGTGCCATAGGGGACAGGGGCGCGGAGACCCAGTACTTC. Amino acids: CAIGDRGAETQYF.

The chain employs TRBV4-3 and TRBJ2-7; D may be TRBD2 (6 bases). The V gene's germline CDR1 is LGHNA and CDR2 YSLEER. The germline V and J ends were trimmed by 0 bases and 4 bases, with 10 bases remaining between them. The CDR3 extends over 14 amino acids. The CDR3 region is CASSQDREVYEQYF. In nucleotides, the CDR3 is TGCGCCAGCAGCCAAGACAGGGAGGTTTACGAGCAGTACTTC.

V gene TRBV12-3 or TRBV12-4 combines with J gene TRBJ2-3; TRBD1 matches 9 bases. This CDR3 region has 18 residues. V gave up 2 bases and J gave up 0 bases; unmatched junction bases: 9. The CDR3 coding sequence is TGTGCCAGCAGTTTAAGGTCGTCGGGACAGGGAAGCACAGATACGCAGTATTTT. Translated: CASSLRSSGQGSTDTQYF.

J is TRBJ1-2 and V is TRBV4-2; tentative D call: TRBD1 (5 bases). Germline V lookup: CDR1 LGHNA, CDR2 YNFKEQ. The CDR3 covers 17 residues. V shed 2 bases and J shed 3 bases, with 19 bases lying between them. This CDR3 reads CASSQTQGEGRYYGYTF. Written as DNA, the CDR3 is TGTGCCAGCAGCCAAACCCAGGGAGAGGGCCGATACTATGGCTACACCTTC.

The chain carries TRBV20-1 and TRBJ1-2, with D unresolved. Trimming cost V 6 bases and J 0 bases, with 11 bases left between them. CDR3 length equals 13 residues. The germline V gene has CDR1 DFQATT and CDR2 SNEGSKA (reference sequence). In DNA, the CDR3 is TGCAGTGCGACACAGAAATCTAACTATGGCTACACCTTC. As protein: CSATQKSNYGYTF.

V and J are TRBV12-3 or TRBV12-4 and TRBJ1-5; D gene unclear. Trimming removed 5 bases from V and 2 bases from J, with 10 bases in between. The CDR3 consists of 14 residues. The CDR3: CASSGDVGNQPQHF. In DNA, the CDR3 is TGTGCCAGCAGTGGGGATGTAGGCAATCAGCCCCAGCATTTT.

This clonotype appeared a few times. The V gene is TRBV4-1, the J gene TRBJ1-3; no clear D. This CDR3 region has 16 residues. V lost 3 bases and J 0 bases, leaving 12 bases between the germline ends. Germline CDR1 and CDR2: MGHRA and YSYEKL. The CDR3 loop is CASSHRPSRSGNTIYF. The CDR3 DNA reads TGCGCCAGCAGCCACCGACCGAGCCGCTCTGGAAACACCATATATTTT.

The gene calls are TRBV6-1 and TRBJ2-7, with 8 bases that match TRBD2. Germline CDR1 reads MNHNS; CDR2 reads SASEGT. The CDR3 extends over 14 amino acids. J lost 2 bases, V lost 6 bases, and 6 bases had no gene match. The DNA for the CDR3 is TGTGCCAGCAGATCGGGGGGGCGGGCCTACGAGCAGTACTTC. This sequence encodes CASRSGGRAYEQYF.

The rearrangement uses TRBV9 and TRBJ2-7; 7 nucleotides align to TRBD1. Losses at the gene ends were 3 bases for V and 5 bases for J; bases not matched to a gene: 8. The CDR3 has 14 amino acids. The V gene's germline CDR1 is SGDLS and CDR2 YYNGEE. The CDR3 nucleotides are TGTGCCAGCAGCGCCGGACAGGACGAGGACGAGCAGTACTTC. It codes for CASSAGQDEDEQYF.

This clonotype has a handful of counts. The V gene is TRBV27, the J gene TRBJ2-5; D may match TRBD1 or TRBD2 (5 bases each). This CDR3 comprises 13 residues. The V and J ends lost 2 bases and 7 bases respectively, with 11 bases between them. Germline V gives CDR1 MNHEY, CDR2 SMNVEV (reference sequence). CDR3 DNA: TGTGCCAGCAGTTTAGTGGGGGATGGGACCCAGTACTTC. Residues: CASSLVGDGTQYF.

This clonotype was recorded a few times. The rearrangement joins TRBV7-9 to TRBJ2-1; 7 bases fit TRBD1. The CDR3 contains 14 residues. Germline V gives CDR1 SEHNR, CDR2 FQNEAQ (reference sequence). The DNA for the CDR3 is TGTGCGAGAAGCAGGGGGAACTCCTACAATGAGCAGTTCTTC. It translates to CARSRGNSYNEQFF.

The J gene is TRBJ1-5, the V gene TRBV7-2; D unclear. Germline CDR1 is SGHTA and CDR2 is FQGNSA. The CDR3 extends over 16 amino acids. Trimming pared 1 base from V and 3 bases from J, leaving 13 bases between. CDR3 sequence: CASSLGAAGSNQPQHF. The CDR3 nucleotides read TGTGCCAGCAGCTTAGGTGCGGCAGGCTCCAATCAGCCCCAGCATTTT.

The table lists this clonotype with a few counts. The chain employs TRBV20-1 and TRBJ1-1, with unresolved D. V was cut by 0 bases and J by 0 bases, with 8 bases left in between. This CDR3 has 14 amino acids. Germline assignment: CDR1 DFQATT and CDR2 SNEGSKA (reference sequence). CDR3 protein: CSARDGQLNTEAFF. CDR3 nucleotides: TGCAGTGCTAGAGATGGCCAGCTGAACACTGAAGCTTTCTTT.

This clonotype is a singleton in its sample. The rearrangement uses TRBV30 and TRBJ2-7, with D perhaps TRBD1 or TRBD2 (5 bases each). The CDR3 has 14 amino acids. Germline lookup yields CDR1 GTSNPN and CDR2 SVGIG (reference sequence). V lost 1 base and J lost 5, with 15 bases in between. CDR3 coding DNA: TGTGCCTGGAGTGCCGGGACCGCCGGGCACGAGCAGTACTTC. This sequence encodes CAWSAGTAGHEQYF.

This clonotype was found many times. A junction end diverges from the germline sequence, so it may reflect a read error. V and J are TRBV7-3 and TRBJ1-3; tentatively, D is TRBD1 (5 bases). Germline values: CDR1 SGHTA, CDR2 FQGTGA. The CDR3 length is 12 residues. The CDR3 DNA reads as TGTGCCAGCAGCCATCCAGGCACCTTGGGGGGTTTT. Protein: CASSHPGTLGGF.

This clonotype was counted ten times or more. J is TRBJ2-1 and V is TRBV10-3; D not resolved. CDR1 and CDR2 from the germline V gene are ENHRY and SYGVKD. V was cut by 6 bases and J by 7 bases, with 10 bases left in between. This CDR3 has 12 residues. The CDR3 coding sequence is TGTGCCATCAGGGATATTCAAAATGAGCAGTTCTTC. Its protein product is CAIRDIQNEQFF.

The chain joins TRBV7-9 to TRBJ2-3; tentative D call: TRBD2 (6 bases). V was shortened by 1 base and J by 5 bases, with 13 bases between the two germline ends. Germline-derived CDR1 and CDR2 are SEHNR and FQNEAQ (reference sequence). The CDR3 has 15 amino acids. CDR3 in DNA: TGTGCCAGCAGCTTAGAGTGGGCAGCGGGAGATACGCAGTATTTT. Its translation: CASSLEWAAGDTQYF.

In its sample, this clonotype was seen a few times. This chain uses TRBV7-9 with TRBJ2-5, with 8 bases that match TRBD2. CDR1 is SEHNR, CDR2 FQNEAQ, per germline (reference sequence). Trimming removed 5 bases from V and 2 bases from J; junction bases left unmatched: 4. The CDR3 spans 14 residues. This CDR3 is CASSGLAQQETQYF. The CDR3 DNA follows: TGTGCCAGCAGCGGACTAGCACAACAAGAGACCCAGTACTTC.

This clonotype turned up a few times. The V and J genes are TRBV3-1 and TRBJ2-2, with 8 bases that match TRBD2. The CDR3 loop spans 20 amino acids. The V and J ends lost 0 bases and 2 bases, in that order; junction bases with no gene match: 14. Germline V CDR1 and CDR2: LGHDT, YNNKEL (reference sequence). The CDR3 DNA is TGTGCCAGCAGCCAAGACCCGCGGTTAGCGGGAAAATCTAACACCGGGGAGCTGTTTTTT. The encoded protein is CASSQDPRLAGKSNTGELFF.

The chain has TRBV12-3 or TRBV12-4 and TRBJ2-5; D is ambiguous. Trimming stripped 1 base from V and 1 base from J, with 7 bases between. The CDR3 sequence is 14 residues long. The CDR3: CASSLGPIQETQYF. CDR3 DNA: TGTGCCAGCAGTTTAGGCCCAATCCAAGAGACCCAGTACTTC.

There are a few counts of this clonotype. The gene calls are TRBV18 and TRBJ1-5; the D gene is possibly TRBD1 (6 bases). Germline lookup yields CDR1 KGHSH and CDR2 LQKENI. Deletions cut 3 bases from V and 7 bases from J, with 13 bases between. The CDR3 sequence is 14 residues long. The CDR3 bases are TGTGCCAGCTCACCGGGTCCAGGGGAACAGCCCCAGCATTTT. It yields the protein CASSPGPGEQPQHF.

This clonotype was counted at least ten times. V and J are TRBV12-3 or TRBV12-4 and TRBJ2-1; D not certain. This CDR3 has 14 residues. The V end was cut by 6 bases, the J end by 5 bases, with 14 bases between. CDR3: CASSSRRAHNEQFF. The CDR3 nucleotides are TGTGCCAGCAGCTCCAGACGGGCGCACAATGAGCAGTTCTTC.

This clonotype was seen more than once but under ten times. The rearrangement uses TRBV28 and TRBJ2-7, with TRBD1 identical over 7 bases. Unmatched junction bases numbered 3, after V lost 3 bases and J lost 4 bases. CDR3 size: 13 residues. Germline V gene sequence: CDR1 MDHEN, CDR2 SYDVKM. CDR3 loop: CASSFQGEYEQYF. The CDR3 DNA is TGTGCCAGCAGTTTTCAGGGGGAATACGAGCAGTACTTC.

The CDR3 here is CAWSFVGNTEAFF. The CDR3 nucleotides are TGTGCCTGGAGTTTTGTCGGGAACACTGAAGCTTTCTTT. This chain connects TRBV30 to TRBJ1-1; D is uncertain. CDR3 length: 13 amino acids. Trimming stripped 2 bases from V and 1 base from J, with 8 bases between. Germline lookup yields CDR1 GTSNPN and CDR2 SVGIG (reference sequence).

This sequence joins TRBV7-9 and TRBJ2-3; weak D call: TRBD2 (7 bases). The germline V and J ends were trimmed by 1 base and 5 bases, with 13 bases remaining between them. Germline lookup yields CDR1 SEHNR and CDR2 FQNEAQ (reference sequence). There are 15 residues in the CDR3. The CDR3, as DNA: TGTGCCAGCAGCTTAGACCAGGGAGGGGGAGATACGCAGTATTTT. This gives the protein CASSLDQGGGDTQYF. Combining the CDR3 with reference TRBV7-9 and TRBJ2-3 gives the whole variable domain DTGVSQNPRHKITKRGQNVTFRCDPISEHNRLYWYRQTLGQGPEFLTYFQNEAQLEKSRLLSDRFSAERPKGSFSTLEIQRTEQGDSAMYLCASSLDQGGGDTQYFGPGTRLTVL.

A single count supports this clonotype. The chain carries TRBV6-1 and TRBJ2-6; possibly TRBD2 for D (5 bases). V was cut by 6 bases and J by 0 bases, with 15 bases left in between. Germline assignment: CDR1 MNHNS and CDR2 SASEGT. The CDR3 covers 17 residues. CDR3 DNA: TGTGCCAGCAGATTTCGGGAATCCAACTCTGGGGCCAACGTCCTGACTTTC. It translates to CASRFRESNSGANVLTF.

This clonotype was counted between two and nine times. The chain links TRBV5-1 to TRBJ1-1; D not resolved. Germline V gene data show CDR1 as SGHRS and CDR2 as YFSETQ. Trimming shortened V by 0 bases and J by 3 bases, and 9 bases separated the two germline ends. This CDR3 region has 14 residues. Here the CDR3 DNA reads TGCGCCAGCAGCTTGGTCCAGTCCGACACTGAAGCTTTCTTT. Residues: CASSLVQSDTEAFF.